This TCR beta chain was obtained from a study of T cell repertoires in cytomegalovirus infection. As for the study in general: Used in the study were CMV epitopes, some recently identified and HLA-C-restricted, others well-studied and HLA-B-restricted. Indications of both CMV infection and matching HLA type were provided by public TCR beta signatures.

TCRdb called the reads again in MiXCR, with one record for every CDR3 protein. The data show fewer than 900,000 distinct CDR3 sequences, 25% to 35% seen once. The germline CDR1 and CDR2 sequences are MGHRA and YSYEKL. There are 17 residues in the CDR3. With V trimmed by 0 bases and J by 4 bases, 5 bases remained unmatched. This clonotype has more than one count but fewer than ten. What it binds is not known. Study-level findings and limits: Summed frequency of shared TCR beta families picked out CMV carriers who also had the relevant HLA. The ex vivo response showed dominance by HLA-C-restricted CMV-specific TCR beta clonotypes.

Sequencing was performed on cultured CD8+ T cells from PBMCs, taken from culture after CMV antigen stimulation. V gene TRBV4-1 combines with J gene TRBJ2-1, with 11 bases aligning to TRBD2. The receptor's source is a human donor in good health (CMV status not recorded). Some clones in this sample may be carry-over from other donors' samples. For the CDR3, the DNA is TGCGCCAGCAGCCAAGACCTAGCGGGGGGACCATACAATGAGCAGTTCTTC. Amino acid sequence: CASSQDLAGGPYNEQFF.